This T cell receptor beta chain was found in a study of blood T cell repertoires in COVID-19. Study-level background: PBMCs, B-cell-depleted T cells, or T cells were the source of the cDNA or gDNA that made up the material.

Trimming shortened V by 6 bases and J by 1 base, and 12 bases separated the two germline ends. CDR1 and CDR2 (germline): ENHRY, SYGVKD. The CDR3 loop spans 14 amino acids. TCRdb's copy holds only in-frame clones and misses some; the assay was immunoSEQ multiplex PCR. Here the sample spans about 250,000 clones, roughly nine tenths being singletons. The V call is TRBV10-3, the J call TRBJ1-1, with no clear D. The TCR comes from a man younger than 35 with active or convalescent COVID-19. Specimen: peripheral blood. CDR3 DNA sequence: TGTGCCATCAGCGTGTCCAGAACGAACACTGAAGCTTTCTTT. Translating gives CAISVSRTNTEAFF.